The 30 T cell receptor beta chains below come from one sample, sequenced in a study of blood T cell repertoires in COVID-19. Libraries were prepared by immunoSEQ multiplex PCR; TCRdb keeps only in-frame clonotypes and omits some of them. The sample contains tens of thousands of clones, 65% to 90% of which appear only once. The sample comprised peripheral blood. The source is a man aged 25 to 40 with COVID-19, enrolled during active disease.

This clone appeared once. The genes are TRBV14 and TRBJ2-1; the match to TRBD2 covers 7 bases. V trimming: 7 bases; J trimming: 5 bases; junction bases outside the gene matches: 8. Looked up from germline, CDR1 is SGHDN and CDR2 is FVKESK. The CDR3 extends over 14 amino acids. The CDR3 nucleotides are TGTGCCAGCAACGGCGGGGGTATCCACAATGAGCAGTTCTTC. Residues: CASNGGGIHNEQFF.

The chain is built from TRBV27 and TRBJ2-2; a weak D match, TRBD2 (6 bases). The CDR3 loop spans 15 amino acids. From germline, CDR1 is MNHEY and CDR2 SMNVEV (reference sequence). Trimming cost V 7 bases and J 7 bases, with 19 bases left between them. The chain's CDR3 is CASTLEGYYGGELFF. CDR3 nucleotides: TGTGCCAGCACTTTGGAGGGATATTATGGCGGGGAGCTGTTTTTT.

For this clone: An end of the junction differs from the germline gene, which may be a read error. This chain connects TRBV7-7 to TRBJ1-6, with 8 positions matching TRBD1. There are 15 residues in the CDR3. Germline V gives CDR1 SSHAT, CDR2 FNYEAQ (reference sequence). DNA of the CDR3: TGTGCTAGCATCGAGGGTCAGGGGGCGCATTCACCCCTCCACTTT. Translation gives CASIEGQGAHSPLHF.

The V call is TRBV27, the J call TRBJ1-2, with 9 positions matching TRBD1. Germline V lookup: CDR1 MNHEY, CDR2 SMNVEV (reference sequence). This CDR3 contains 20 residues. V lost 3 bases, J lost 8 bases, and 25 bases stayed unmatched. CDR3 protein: CASSFLWARGQGDSTMGYTF. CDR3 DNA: TGTGCCAGCAGTTTTCTTTGGGCTCGGGGACAGGGAGACTCAACTATGGGCTACACCTTC.

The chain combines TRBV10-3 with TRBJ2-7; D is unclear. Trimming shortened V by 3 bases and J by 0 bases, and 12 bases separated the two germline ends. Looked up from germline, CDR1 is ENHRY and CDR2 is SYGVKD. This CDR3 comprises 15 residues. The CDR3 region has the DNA TGTGCCATCAGTGACATGGCAGCGATCTCCTACGAGCAGTACTTC. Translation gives CAISDMAAISYEQYF.

The CDR3 spells CASRPGQADEKLFF. The CDR3 DNA sequence: TGTGCCAGCAGGCCAGGACAGGCAGATGAAAAACTGTTTTTT. V usage is TRBV7-9 and J usage is TRBJ1-4; TRBD1 matches at 7 bases. This CDR3 contains 14 residues. Germline values: CDR1 SEHNR, CDR2 FQNEAQ (reference sequence). V shed 6 bases and J 6 bases; nucleotides not matched to a gene: 7. Combining the CDR3 with reference TRBV7-9 and TRBJ1-4 gives the whole variable domain DTGVSQNPRHKITKRGQNVTFRCDPISEHNRLYWYRQTLGQGPEFLTYFQNEAQLEKSRLLSDRFSAERPKGSFSTLEIQRTEQGDSAMYLCASRPGQADEKLFFGSGTQLSVL.

The CDR3 DNA is TGTGCCAGCAGTACTACCGTCGGGGAGCTGTTTTTT. Protein: CASSTTVGELFF. The J gene is TRBJ2-2, the V gene TRBV6-5; no firm D call. This CDR3 is 12 amino acids long. CDR1 and CDR2 from the germline V gene are MNHEY and SVGAGI. The ends were cut back, 5 bases at V and 7 bases at J, with 8 bases in the middle.

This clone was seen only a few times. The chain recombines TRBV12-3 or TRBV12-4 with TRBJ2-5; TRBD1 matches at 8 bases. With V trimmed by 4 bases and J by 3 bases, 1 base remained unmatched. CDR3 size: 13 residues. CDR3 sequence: CASSSDREETQYF. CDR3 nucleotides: TGTGCCAGCAGTTCGGACAGGGAAGAGACCCAGTACTTC.

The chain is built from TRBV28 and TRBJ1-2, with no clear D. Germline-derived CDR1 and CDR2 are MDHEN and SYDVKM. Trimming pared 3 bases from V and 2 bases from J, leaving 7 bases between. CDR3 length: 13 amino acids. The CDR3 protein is CASSFWENYGYTF. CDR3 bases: TGTGCCAGCAGTTTTTGGGAGAACTATGGCTACACCTTC.

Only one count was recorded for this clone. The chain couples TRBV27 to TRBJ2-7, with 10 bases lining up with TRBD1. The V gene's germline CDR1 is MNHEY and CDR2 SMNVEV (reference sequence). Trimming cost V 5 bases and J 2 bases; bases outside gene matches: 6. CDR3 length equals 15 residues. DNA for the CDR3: TGTGCCAGCAGTCCTCCGGGACAGGGGCCCTACGAGCAGTACTTC. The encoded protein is CASSPPGQGPYEQYF.

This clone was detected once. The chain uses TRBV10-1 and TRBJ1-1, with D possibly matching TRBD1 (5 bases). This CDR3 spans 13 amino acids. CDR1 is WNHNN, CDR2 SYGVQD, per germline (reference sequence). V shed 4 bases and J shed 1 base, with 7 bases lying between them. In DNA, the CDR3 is TGCGCCAGCAGTGCGACAGAGAACACTGAAGCTTTCTTT. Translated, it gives CASSATENTEAFF.

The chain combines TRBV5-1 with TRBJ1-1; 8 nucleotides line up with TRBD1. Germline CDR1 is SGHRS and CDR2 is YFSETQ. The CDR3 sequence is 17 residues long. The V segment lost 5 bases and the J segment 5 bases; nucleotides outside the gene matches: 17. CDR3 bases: TGCGCCAGCAGGATGGGGGTGGCAGGGGGCCCCCAAACTGAAGCTTTCTTT. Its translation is CASRMGVAGGPQTEAFF.

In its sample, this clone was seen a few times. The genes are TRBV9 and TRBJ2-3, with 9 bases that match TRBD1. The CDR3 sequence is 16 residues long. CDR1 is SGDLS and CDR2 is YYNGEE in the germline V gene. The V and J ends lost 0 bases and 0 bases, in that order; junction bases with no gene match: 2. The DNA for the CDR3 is TGTGCCAGCAGCGTAGGGGGGACAGGGAGCACAGATACGCAGTATTTT. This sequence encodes CASSVGGTGSTDTQYF.

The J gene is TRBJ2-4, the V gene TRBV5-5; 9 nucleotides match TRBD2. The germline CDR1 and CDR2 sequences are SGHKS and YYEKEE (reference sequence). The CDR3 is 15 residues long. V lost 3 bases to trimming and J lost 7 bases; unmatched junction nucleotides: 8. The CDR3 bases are TGTGCCAGCAGCTCCCAGACTAGCGGTAACAACATTCAGTACTTC. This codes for CASSSQTSGNNIQYF. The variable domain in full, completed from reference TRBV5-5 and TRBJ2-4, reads DAGVTQSPTHLIKTRGQQVTLRCSPISGHKSVSWYQQVLGQGPQFIFQYYEKEERGRGNFPDRFSARQFPNYSSELNVNALLLGDSALYLCASSSQTSGNNIQYFGAGTRLSVL.

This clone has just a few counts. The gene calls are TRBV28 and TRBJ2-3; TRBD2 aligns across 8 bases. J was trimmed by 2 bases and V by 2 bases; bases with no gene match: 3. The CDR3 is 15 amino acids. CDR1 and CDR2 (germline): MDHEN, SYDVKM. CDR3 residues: CASSLVAGPTDTQYF. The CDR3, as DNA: TGTGCCAGCAGTTTAGTAGCGGGGCCCACAGATACGCAGTATTTT.

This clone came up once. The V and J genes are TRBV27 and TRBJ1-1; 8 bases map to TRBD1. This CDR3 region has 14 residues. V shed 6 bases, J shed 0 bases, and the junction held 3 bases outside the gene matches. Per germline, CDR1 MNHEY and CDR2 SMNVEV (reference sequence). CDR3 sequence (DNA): TGTGCCAGCAGGACAGGGGATATGAACACTGAAGCTTTCTTT. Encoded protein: CASRTGDMNTEAFF.

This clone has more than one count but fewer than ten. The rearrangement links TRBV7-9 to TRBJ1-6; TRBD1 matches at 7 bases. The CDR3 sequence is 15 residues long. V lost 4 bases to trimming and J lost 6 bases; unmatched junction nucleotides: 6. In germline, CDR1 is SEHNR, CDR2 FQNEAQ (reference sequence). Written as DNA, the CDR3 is TGTGCCAGCAGCTCAAAGGACAGGACTAATTCACCCCTCCACTTT. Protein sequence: CASSSKDRTNSPLHF.

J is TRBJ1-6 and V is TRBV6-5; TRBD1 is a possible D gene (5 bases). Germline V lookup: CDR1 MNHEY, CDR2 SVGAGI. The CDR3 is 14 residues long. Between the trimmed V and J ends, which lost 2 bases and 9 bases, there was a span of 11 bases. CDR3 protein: CASSYGQGSSPLHF. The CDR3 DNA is TGTGCCAGCAGTTACGGGCAGGGAAGTTCACCCCTCCACTTT.

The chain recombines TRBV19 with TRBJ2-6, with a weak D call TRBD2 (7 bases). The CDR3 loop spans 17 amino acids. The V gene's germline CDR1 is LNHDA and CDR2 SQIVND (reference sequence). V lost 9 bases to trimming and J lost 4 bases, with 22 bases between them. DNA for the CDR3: TGTGCCAGCAACCTCGGAGGGAGGGGGTCCGGGGCCAACGTCCTGACTTTC. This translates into CASNLGGRGSGANVLTF. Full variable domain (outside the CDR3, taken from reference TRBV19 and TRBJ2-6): DGGITQSPKYLFRKEGQNVTLSCEQNLNHDAMYWYRQDPGQGLRLIYYSQIVNDFQKGDIAEGYSVSREKKESFPLTVTSAQKNPTAFYLCASNLGGRGSGANVLTFGAGSRLTVL.

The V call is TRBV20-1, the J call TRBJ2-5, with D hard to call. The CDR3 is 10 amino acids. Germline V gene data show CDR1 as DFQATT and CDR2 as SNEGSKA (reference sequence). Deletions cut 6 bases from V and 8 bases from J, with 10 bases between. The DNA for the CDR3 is TGCAGTGCGAAACACCCAACCCAGTACTTC. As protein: CSAKHPTQYF.

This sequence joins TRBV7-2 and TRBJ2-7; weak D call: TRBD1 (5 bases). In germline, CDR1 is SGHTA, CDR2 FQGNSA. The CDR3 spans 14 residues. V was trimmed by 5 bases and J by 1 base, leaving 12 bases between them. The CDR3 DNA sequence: TGTGCCAGCAGCCCGACAGCGACATCCTACGAGCAGTACTTC. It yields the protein CASSPTATSYEQYF.

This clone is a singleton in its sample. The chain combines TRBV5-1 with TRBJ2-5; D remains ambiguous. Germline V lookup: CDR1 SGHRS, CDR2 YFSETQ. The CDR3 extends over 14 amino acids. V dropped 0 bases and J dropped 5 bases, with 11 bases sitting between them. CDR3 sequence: CASSLASRQETQYF. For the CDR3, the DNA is TGCGCCAGCAGCTTGGCATCGCGGCAGGAGACCCAGTACTTC.

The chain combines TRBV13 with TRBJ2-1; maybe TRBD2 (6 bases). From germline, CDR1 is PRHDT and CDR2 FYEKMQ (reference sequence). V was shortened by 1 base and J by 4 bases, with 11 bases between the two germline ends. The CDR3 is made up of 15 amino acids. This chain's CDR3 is CASSLVLAAYNEQFF. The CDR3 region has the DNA TGTGCCAGCAGCTTAGTACTAGCCGCATACAATGAGCAGTTCTTC.

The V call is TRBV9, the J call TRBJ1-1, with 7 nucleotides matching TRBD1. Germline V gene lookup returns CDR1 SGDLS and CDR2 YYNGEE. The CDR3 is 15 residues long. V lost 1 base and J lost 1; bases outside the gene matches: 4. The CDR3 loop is CASSVTGTANTEAFF. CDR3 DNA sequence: TGTGCCAGCAGCGTAACCGGGACAGCGAACACTGAAGCTTTCTTT.

The CDR3 sequence: CASSVGAGAYNEQFF. CDR3 nucleotides: TGTGCCAGCAGCGTAGGAGCGGGAGCTTACAATGAGCAGTTCTTC. The chain carries TRBV9 and TRBJ2-1, with 8 bases matching TRBD2. Per germline, CDR1 SGDLS and CDR2 YYNGEE. The length of the CDR3 is 15 residues. The junction had 3 bases not matched to a gene; V was cut back by 0 bases and J by 4 bases.

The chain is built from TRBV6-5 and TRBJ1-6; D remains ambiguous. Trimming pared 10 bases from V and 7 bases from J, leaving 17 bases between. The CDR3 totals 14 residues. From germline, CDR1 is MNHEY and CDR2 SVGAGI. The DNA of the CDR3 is TGTGCCATTCAGCCGGGAACCCTAAATTCACCCCTCCACTTT. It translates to CAIQPGTLNSPLHF.

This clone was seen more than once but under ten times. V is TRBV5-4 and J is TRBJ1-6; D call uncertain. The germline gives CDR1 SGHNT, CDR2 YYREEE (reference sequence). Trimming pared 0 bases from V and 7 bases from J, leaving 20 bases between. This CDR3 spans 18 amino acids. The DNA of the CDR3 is TGTGCCAGCAGCTTGGACCCCCAGATAGGAGGGAGAAATTCACCCCTCCACTTT. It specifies CASSLDPQIGGRNSPLHF.

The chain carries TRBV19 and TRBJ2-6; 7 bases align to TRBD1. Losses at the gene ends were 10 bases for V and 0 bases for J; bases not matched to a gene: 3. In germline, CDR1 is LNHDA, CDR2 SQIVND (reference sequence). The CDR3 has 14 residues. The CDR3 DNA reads TGTGCCACCCGACAGGGCTCTGGGGCCAACGTCCTGACTTTC. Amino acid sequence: CATRQGSGANVLTF.

The CDR3 DNA follows: TGTGCCAGCACCAGCCCTAGAGGTTCTTACGAGCAGTACTTC. This translates into CASTSPRGSYEQYF. The gene calls are TRBV6-5 and TRBJ2-7; D not resolved. The CDR3 is 14 residues long. The V gene's germline CDR1 is MNHEY and CDR2 SVGAGI. V was cut by 7 bases and J by 4 bases, with 17 bases left in between.

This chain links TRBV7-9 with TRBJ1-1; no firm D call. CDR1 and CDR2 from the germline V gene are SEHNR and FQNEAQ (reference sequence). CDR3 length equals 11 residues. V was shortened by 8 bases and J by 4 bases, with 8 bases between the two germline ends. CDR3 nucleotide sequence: TGTGCCAGCGTCACGGGCACTGAAGCTTTCTTT. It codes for CASVTGTEAFF.